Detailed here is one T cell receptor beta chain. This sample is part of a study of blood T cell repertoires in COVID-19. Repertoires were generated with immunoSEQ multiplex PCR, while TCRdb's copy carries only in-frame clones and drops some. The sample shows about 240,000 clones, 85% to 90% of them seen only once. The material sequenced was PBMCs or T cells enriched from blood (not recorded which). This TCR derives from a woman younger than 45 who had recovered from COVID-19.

CDR3 sequence (DNA): TGTGCCAGCAGCCTGACAGGCAGCTCCTACGAGCAGTACTTC. Translating it yields CASSLTGSSYEQYF. This chain links TRBV28 with TRBJ2-7; possible D gene TRBD1, 6 bases. The CDR3 loop spans 14 amino acids. V dropped 6 bases and J dropped 0 bases, with 12 bases sitting between them. The germline V gene encodes CDR1 MDHEN and CDR2 SYDVKM.